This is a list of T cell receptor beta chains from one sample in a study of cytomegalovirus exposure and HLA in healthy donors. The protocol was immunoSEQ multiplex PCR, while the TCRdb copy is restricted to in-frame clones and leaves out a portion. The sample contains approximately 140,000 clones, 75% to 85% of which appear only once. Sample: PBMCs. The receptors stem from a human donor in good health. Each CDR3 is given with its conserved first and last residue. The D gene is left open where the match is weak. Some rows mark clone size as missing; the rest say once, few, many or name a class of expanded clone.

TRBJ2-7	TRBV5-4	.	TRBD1	CASSSGGSYEQYF	TGTGCCAGCAGCTCAGGGGGATCCTACGAGCAGTACTTC
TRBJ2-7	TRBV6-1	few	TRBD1	CASSDRTGPNEQYF	TGTGCCAGCAGTGATCGGACAGGCCCCAACGAGCAGTACTTC
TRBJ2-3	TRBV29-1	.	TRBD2	CSVEGGRGSTDTQYF	TGCAGCGTTGAGGGCGGGAGGGGCAGCACAGATACGCAGTATTTT
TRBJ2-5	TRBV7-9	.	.	CASSFLGLLLETQYF	TGTGCCAGCAGCTTTCTGGGACTGCTGTTAGAGACCCAGTACTTC
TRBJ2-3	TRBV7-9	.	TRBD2	CASSPGTSGYLDTQYF	TGTGCCAGCAGCCCTGGGACTAGCGGGTATTTGGATACGCAGTATTTT
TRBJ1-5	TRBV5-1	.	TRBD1	CASSLTGVSNQPQHF	TGCGCCAGCAGCTTGACAGGGGTGAGCAATCAGCCCCAGCATTTT
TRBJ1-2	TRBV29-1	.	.	CSVDRKIYGYTF	TGCAGCGTCGACAGGAAAATCTATGGCTACACCTTC
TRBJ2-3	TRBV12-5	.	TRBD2	CASGLWLAGGRGTDTQYF	TGTGCTAGTGGTTTGTGGCTAGCGGGGGGGCGTGGCACAGATACGCAGTATTTT
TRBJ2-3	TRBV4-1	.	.	CASSQVVGGWGEDTQYF	TGCGCCAGCAGCCAAGTTGTAGGAGGGTGGGGGGAAGATACGCAGTATTTT
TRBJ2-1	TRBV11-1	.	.	CASSLRVSEQFF	TGTGCCAGCAGCTTACGTGTTAGCGAGCAGTTCTTC
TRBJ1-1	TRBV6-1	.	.	CASSFRAMNTEAFF	TGTGCCAGCAGTTTTCGAGCGATGAACACTGAAGCTTTCTTT
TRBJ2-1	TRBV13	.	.	CASSLSRGEQFF	TGTGCCAGCAGCTTATCGCGGGGCGAGCAGTTCTTC
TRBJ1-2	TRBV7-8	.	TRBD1	CASSLGTGGPLGYGYTF	TGTGCCAGCAGCTTAGGGACAGGGGGCCCGTTAGGCTATGGCTACACCTTC
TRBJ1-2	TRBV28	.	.	CASSSPQGDLLSYGYTF	TGTGCCAGCAGTTCCCCACAGGGTGATCTTCTGAGCTATGGCTACACCTTC
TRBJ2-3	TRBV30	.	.	CAWSGRRADTQYF	TGTGCCTGGAGTGGACGACGGGCAGATACGCAGTATTTT
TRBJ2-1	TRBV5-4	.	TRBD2	CASSKLAGVKSDEQFF	TGTGCCAGCAGCAAGCTAGCGGGAGTAAAGAGCGATGAGCAGTTCTTC
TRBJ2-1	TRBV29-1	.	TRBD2	CSVDFLAGGRSYNEQFF	TGCAGCGTTGATTTTCTAGCGGGGGGGCGGTCCTACAATGAGCAGTTCTTC
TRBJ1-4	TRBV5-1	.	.	CASSLGRSPTNEKLFF	TGCGCCAGCAGCTTGGGTAGGAGTCCAACTAATGAAAAACTGTTTTTT
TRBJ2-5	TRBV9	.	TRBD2	CASSVAAGAPETQYF	TGTGCCAGCAGCGTAGCGGCGGGAGCACCAGAGACCCAGTACTTC
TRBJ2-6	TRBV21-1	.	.	CASRSPPARQTSGANVLTF	TGTGCCAGCCGCTCCCCGCCCGCGCGACAGACATCTGGGGCCAACGTCCTGACTTTC
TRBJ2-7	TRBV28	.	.	CASSRMTETFYEQYF	TGTGCCAGCAGTCGCATGACAGAGACCTTTTACGAGCAGTACTTC
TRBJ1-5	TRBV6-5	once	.	CASSYSWGLDQPQHF	TGTGCCAGCAGTTACTCGTGGGGACTCGATCAGCCCCAGCATTTT
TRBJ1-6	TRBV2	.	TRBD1	CASSRTGNNSPLHF	TGTGCCAGCAGCCGGACAGGCAATAATTCACCCCTCCACTTT
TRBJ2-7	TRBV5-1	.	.	CASSLAGSIGSYEQYF	TGCGCCAGCAGCTTGGCCGGGAGCATAGGGTCCTACGAGCAGTACTTC
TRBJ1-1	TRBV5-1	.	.	CASSALVGTEAFF	TGCGCCAGCAGCGCACTGGTCGGGACTGAAGCTTTCTTT
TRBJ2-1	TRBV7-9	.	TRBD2	CASSSSGRAYNEQFF	TGTGCCAGCAGCTCCAGCGGGAGGGCCTACAATGAGCAGTTCTTC
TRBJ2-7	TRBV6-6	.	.	CASSLRDTSYEQYF	TGTGCCAGCAGTTTAAGGGACACATCCTACGAGCAGTACTTC
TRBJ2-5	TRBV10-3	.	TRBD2	CAISGTSGGKIQETQYF	TGTGCCATCAGTGGGACTAGCGGGGGGAAGATCCAAGAGACCCAGTACTTC
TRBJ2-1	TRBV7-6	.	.	CASRAPGVPEQFF	TGTGCCAGCAGAGCCCCAGGGGTACCTGAGCAGTTCTTC
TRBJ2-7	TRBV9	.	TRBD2	CASSVGGSTHEQYF	TGTGCCAGCAGCGTAGGCGGGAGTACCCACGAGCAGTACTTC
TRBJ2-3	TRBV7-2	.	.	CASSLQASHTDTQYF	TGTGCCAGCAGCTTACAGGCTTCACACACAGATACGCAGTATTTT
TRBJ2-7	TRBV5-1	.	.	CASSFAYGQKSYEQYF	TGCGCCAGCAGCTTCGCATACGGACAGAAGTCCTACGAGCAGTACTTC
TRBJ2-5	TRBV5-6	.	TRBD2	CASISSGGAIQTQYF	TGTGCCAGCATCTCAAGCGGGGGGGCCATTCAGACCCAGTACTTC
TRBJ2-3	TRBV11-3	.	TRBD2	CASSREGRNTQYF	TGTGCCAGCAGTAGGGAGGGCCGAAATACGCAGTATTTT
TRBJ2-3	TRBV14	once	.	CASTPNTRQGTDTQYF	TGTGCCAGCACCCCCAACACGAGACAGGGCACAGATACGCAGTATTTT
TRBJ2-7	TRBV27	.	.	CASRDPVAGSYEQYF	TGTGCCAGCAGAGACCCGGTCGCGGGATCCTACGAGCAGTACTTC
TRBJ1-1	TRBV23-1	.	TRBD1	CASSEGQVEAFF	TGCGCCAGCAGTGAGGGACAGGTCGAAGCTTTCTTT
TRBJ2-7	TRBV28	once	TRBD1	CASSVAGTGEEQYF	TGTGCCAGCAGCGTCGCCGGGACAGGGGAAGAGCAGTACTTC
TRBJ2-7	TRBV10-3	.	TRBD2	CAISQGLASSYEQYF	TGTGCCATCAGCCAGGGACTAGCGAGCTCCTACGAGCAGTACTTC
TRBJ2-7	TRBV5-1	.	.	CASSLRQDMGEQYF	TGCGCCAGCAGCTTGAGGCAGGACATGGGCGAGCAGTACTTC
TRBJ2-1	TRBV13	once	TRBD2	CASSSSGRASEQFF	TGTGCCAGCAGCTCTAGCGGGAGGGCCAGTGAGCAGTTCTTC
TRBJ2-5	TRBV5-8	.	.	CASRWGLGGTQYF	TGTGCCAGCAGATGGGGCCTAGGGGGGACCCAGTACTTC
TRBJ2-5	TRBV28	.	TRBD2	CASSLGGDQETQYF	TGTGCCAGCAGTCTCGGGGGGGACCAAGAGACCCAGTACTTC
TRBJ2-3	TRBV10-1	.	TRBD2	CASSVGGRAGDTQYF	TGCGCCAGCAGTGTTGGCGGGAGGGCCGGAGATACGCAGTATTTT
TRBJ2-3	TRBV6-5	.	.	CASSYLLTDTQYF	TGTGCCAGCAGTTACCTCCTCACAGATACGCAGTATTTT
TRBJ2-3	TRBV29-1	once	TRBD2	CSATTSGRTDTQYF	TGCAGCGCCACTACTAGCGGCCGCACAGATACGCAGTATTTT
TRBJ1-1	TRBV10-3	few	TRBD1	CAISDYQGDTEAFF	TGTGCCATCAGTGATTACCAGGGGGACACTGAAGCTTTCTTT
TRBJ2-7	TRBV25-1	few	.	CASTANGADLYEQYF	TGTGCCAGCACAGCAAATGGGGCAGACCTCTACGAGCAGTACTTC
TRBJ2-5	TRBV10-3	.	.	CAISDSFNRLETQYF	TGTGCCATCAGTGATTCATTCAACAGGTTGGAGACCCAGTACTTC
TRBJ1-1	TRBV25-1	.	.	CASSLGSEAFF	TGTGCCAGCAGTCTAGGAAGTGAAGCTTTCTTT
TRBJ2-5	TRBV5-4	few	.	CASRYSTDQETQYF	TGTGCCAGCAGATATTCGACAGACCAAGAGACCCAGTACTTC
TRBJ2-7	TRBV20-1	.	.	CSARVTEQYF	TGCAGTGCTAGAGTCACTGAGCAGTACTTC
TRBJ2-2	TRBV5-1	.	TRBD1	CASSARDRIMGDTGELFF	TGCGCCAGCAGCGCCCGGGACAGGATCATGGGGGACACCGGGGAGCTGTTTTTT
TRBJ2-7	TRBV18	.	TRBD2	CASSPLGGEGYEQYF	TGTGCCAGCTCACCTTTGGGGGGGGAAGGCTACGAGCAGTACTTC
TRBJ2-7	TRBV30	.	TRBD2	CAWRTNFGTSGYEQYF	TGTGCCTGGCGGACTAACTTCGGGACTAGCGGCTACGAGCAGTACTTC
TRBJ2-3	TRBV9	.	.	CASSLNRFVTDRFHFPDTQYF	TGTGCCAGCAGCCTAAATCGGTTTGTGACAGATAGATTCCATTTCCCAGATACGCAGTATTTT
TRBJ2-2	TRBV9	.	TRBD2	CASSAGGQGLFF	TGTGCCAGCAGCGCGGGGGGGCAGGGGCTGTTTTTT
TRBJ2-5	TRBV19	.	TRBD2	CASSIGLAGGDGETQYF	TGTGCCAGTAGTATAGGACTAGCGGGGGGAGATGGAGAGACCCAGTACTTC
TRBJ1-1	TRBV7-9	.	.	CASSPRHTEAFF	TGTGCCAGCAGCCCCAGGCACACTGAAGCTTTCTTT
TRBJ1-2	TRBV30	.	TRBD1	CAWRRGQHINYGYTF	TGTGCCTGGAGAAGGGGACAGCATATTAACTATGGCTACACCTTC